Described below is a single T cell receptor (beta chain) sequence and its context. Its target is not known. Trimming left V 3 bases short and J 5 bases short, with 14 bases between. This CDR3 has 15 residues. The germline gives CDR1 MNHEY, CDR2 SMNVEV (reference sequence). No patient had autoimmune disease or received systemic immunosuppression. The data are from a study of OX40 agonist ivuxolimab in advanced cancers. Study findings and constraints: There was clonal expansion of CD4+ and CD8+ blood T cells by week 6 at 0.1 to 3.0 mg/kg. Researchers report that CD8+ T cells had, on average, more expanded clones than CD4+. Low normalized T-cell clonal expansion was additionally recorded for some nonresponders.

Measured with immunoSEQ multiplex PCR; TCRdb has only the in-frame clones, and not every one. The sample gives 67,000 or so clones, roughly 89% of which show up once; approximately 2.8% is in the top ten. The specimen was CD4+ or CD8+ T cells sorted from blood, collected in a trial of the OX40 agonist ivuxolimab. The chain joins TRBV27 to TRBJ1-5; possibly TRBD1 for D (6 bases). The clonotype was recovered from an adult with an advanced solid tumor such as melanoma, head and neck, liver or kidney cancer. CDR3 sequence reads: CASSFQQGVDQPQHF. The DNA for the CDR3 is TGTGCCAGCAGTTTTCAACAGGGTGTAGATCAGCCCCAGCATTTT.